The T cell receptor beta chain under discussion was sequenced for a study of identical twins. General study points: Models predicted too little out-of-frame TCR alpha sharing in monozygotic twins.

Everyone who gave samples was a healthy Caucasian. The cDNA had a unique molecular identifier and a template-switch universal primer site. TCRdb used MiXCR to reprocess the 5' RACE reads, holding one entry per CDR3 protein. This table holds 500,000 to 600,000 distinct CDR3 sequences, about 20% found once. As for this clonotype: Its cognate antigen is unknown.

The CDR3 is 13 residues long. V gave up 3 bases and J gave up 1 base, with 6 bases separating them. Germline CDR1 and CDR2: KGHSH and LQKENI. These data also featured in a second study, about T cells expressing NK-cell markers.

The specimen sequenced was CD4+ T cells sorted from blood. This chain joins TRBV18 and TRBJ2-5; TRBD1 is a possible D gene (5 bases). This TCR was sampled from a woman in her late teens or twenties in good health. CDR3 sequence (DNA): TGTGCCAGCTCACCGACAGCCCAAGAGACCCAGTACTTC. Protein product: CASSPTAQETQYF.